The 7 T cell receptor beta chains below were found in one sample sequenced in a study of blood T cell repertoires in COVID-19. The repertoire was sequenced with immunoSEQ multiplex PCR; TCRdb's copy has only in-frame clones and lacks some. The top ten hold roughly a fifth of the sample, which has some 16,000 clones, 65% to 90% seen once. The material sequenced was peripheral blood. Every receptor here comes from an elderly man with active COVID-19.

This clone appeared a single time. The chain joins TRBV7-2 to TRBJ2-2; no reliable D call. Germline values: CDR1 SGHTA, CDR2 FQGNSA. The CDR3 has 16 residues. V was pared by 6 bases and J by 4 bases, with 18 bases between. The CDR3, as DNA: TGTGCCAGCAGAATTTCCTCCGGAGCTCCCACCGGGGAGCTGTTTTTT. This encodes CASRISSGAPTGELFF.

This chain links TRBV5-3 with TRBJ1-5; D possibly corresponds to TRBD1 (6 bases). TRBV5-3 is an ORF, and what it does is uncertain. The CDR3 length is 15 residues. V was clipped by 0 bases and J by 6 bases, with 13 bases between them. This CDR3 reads CARSLGRGRGQPQHF. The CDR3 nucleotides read TGTGCCAGAAGCTTGGGAAGGGGGAGGGGTCAGCCCCAGCATTTT.

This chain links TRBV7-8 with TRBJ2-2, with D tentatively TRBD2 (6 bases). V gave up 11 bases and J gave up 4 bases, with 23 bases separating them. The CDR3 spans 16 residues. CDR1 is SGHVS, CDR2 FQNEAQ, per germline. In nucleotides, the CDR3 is TGTGCCGGCTCAACCGTCCGGGGGACGGGCACCGGGGAGCTGTTTTTT. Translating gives CAGSTVRGTGTGELFF.

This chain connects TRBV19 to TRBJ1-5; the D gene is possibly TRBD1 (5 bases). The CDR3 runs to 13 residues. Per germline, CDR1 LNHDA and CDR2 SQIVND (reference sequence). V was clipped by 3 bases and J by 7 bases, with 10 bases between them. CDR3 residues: CASSIRVRQPQHF. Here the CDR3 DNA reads TGTGCCAGTAGTATCAGGGTACGCCAGCCCCAGCATTTT.

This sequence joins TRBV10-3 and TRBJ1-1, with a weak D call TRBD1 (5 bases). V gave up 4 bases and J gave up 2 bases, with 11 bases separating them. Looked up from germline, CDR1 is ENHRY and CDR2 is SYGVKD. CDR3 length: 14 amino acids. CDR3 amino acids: CAISAQGLNTEAFF. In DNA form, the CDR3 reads TGTGCCATCAGTGCTCAGGGACTAAACACTGAAGCTTTCTTT.

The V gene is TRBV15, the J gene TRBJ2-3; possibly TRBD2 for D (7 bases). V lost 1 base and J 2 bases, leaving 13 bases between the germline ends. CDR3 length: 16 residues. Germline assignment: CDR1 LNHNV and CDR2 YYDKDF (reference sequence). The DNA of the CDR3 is TGTGCCACCAGCAGAGGGGGGCGGGGGCCCACAGATACGCAGTATTTT. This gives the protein CATSRGGRGPTDTQYF.

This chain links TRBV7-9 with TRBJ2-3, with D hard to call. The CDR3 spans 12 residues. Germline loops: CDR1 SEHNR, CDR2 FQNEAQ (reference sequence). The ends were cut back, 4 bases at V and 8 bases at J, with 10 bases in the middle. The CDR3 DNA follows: TGTGCCAGCAGCTCCGGCGCAGGTACGCAGTATTTT. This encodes CASSSGAGTQYF. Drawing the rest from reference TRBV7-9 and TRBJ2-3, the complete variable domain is DTGVSQNPRHKITKRGQNVTFRCDPISEHNRLYWYRQTLGQGPEFLTYFQNEAQLEKSRLLSDRFSAERPKGSFSTLEIQRTEQGDSAMYLCASSSGAGTQYFGPGTRLTVL.